This T cell receptor (beta chain) stems from a study of STAT5B mutations in CD4+ large granular lymphocyte leukemia. Sequenced by immunoSEQ multiplex PCR; TCRdb stores in-frame clones only, minus some. The sample yields some 6,000 clones, under 80% seen once. This clone has a single count. This TCR derives from a man older than 75 with CD4+ T-cell large granular lymphocyte leukemia. Source material: PBMCs.

The CDR3 DNA is TGTGCCAGCAGCCAAGCGGGAGGAGCCTACAATGAGCAGTTCTTC. Its translation is CASSQAGGAYNEQFF. This sequence joins TRBV7-9 and TRBJ2-1, with 9 bases identical to TRBD2. CDR1 is SEHNR, CDR2 FQNEAQ, per germline (reference sequence). Trimming removed 5 bases from V and 2 bases from J; junction bases left unmatched: 4. The CDR3 has 15 residues.